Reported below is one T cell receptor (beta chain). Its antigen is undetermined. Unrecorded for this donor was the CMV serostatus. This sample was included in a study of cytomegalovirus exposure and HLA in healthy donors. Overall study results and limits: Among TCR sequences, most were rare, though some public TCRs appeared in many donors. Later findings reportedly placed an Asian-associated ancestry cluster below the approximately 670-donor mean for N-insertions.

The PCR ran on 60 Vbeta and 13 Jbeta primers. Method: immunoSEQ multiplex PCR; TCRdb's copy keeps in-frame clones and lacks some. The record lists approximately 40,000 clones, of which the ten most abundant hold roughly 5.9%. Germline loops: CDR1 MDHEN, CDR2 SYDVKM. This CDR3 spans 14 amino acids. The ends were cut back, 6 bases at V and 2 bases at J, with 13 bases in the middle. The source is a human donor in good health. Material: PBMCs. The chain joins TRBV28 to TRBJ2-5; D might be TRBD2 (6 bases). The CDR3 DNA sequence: TGTGCCAGCAGAATCGGGACTCCGCAAGAGACCCAGTACTTC. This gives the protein CASRIGTPQETQYF.